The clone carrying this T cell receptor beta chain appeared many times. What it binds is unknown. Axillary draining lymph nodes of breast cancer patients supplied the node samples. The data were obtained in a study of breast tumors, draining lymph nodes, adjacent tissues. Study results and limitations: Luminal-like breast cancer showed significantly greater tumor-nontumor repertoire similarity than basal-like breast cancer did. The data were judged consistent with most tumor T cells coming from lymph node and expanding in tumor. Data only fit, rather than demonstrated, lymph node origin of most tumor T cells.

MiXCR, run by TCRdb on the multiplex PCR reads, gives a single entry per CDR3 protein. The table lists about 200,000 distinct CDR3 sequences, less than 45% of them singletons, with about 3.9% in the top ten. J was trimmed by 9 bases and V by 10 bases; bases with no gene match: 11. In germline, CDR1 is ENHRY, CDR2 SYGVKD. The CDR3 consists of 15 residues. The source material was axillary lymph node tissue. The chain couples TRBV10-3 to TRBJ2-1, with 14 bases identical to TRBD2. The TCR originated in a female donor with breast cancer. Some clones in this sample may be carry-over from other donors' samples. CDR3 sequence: CATNPGLAGASEQFF. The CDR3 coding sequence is TGTGCCACTAACCCGGGACTAGCGGGAGCAAGTGAGCAGTTCTTC.